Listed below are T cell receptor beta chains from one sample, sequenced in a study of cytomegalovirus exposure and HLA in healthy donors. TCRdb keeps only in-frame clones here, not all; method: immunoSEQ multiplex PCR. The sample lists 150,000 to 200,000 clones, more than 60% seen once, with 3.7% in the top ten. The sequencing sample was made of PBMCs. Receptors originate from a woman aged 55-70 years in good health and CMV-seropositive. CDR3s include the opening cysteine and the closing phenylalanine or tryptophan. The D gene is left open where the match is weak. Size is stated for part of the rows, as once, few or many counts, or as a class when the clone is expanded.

CASSLDSQETQYF,TGTGCCAGCAGCTTGGATAGTCAAGAGACCCAGTACTTC,TRBJ2-5,NA,NA,TRBV5-4
CASSLWTSPNTGELFF,TGTGCCAGCAGCCTTTGGACTAGCCCCAACACCGGGGAGCTGTTTTTT,TRBJ2-2,NA,TRBD2,TRBV5-8
CASSSPGNSPLHF,TGTGCCAGCAGTTCCCCAGGGAATTCACCCCTCCACTTT,TRBJ1-6,NA,NA,TRBV28
CASSTHQGAYEQYF,TGTGCCAGTAGTACCCATCAAGGGGCCTACGAGCAGTACTTC,TRBJ2-7,NA,NA,TRBV19
CASSLQGTYEQYF,TGCGCCAGCAGCTTACAGGGTACCTACGAGCAGTACTTC,TRBJ2-7,NA,NA,TRBV5-1
CASKPTAQETQYF,TGTGCCAGCAAGCCGACTGCGCAAGAGACCCAGTACTTC,TRBJ2-5,NA,NA,TRBV2
CASSWSPGLGGNEQFF,TGCGCCAGCAGCTGGTCGCCGGGACTGGGAGGAAATGAGCAGTTCTTC,TRBJ2-1,NA,NA,TRBV5-1
CASSSWGGKIEKLFF,TGTGCCAGCAGCTCTTGGGGGGGGAAGATCGAAAAACTGTTTTTT,TRBJ1-4,NA,NA,TRBV5-4
CASLMPVAEQFF,TGTGCCAGCTTGATGCCAGTGGCTGAGCAGTTCTTC,TRBJ2-1,NA,NA,TRBV6-1
CASSPGTGARIYGYTF,TGTGCCAGCAGCCCCGGGACAGGAGCAAGAATCTACGGCTACACCTTC,TRBJ1-2,few,TRBD1,TRBV7-9
CASSLRTSGETEAFF,TGTGCCAGCAGCCTGAGAACTTCAGGGGAAACTGAAGCTTTCTTT,TRBJ1-1,once,NA,TRBV5-5
CASSPAVGGNNSPLHF,TGTGCCAGCAGCCCCGCCGTAGGGGGCAATAATTCACCCCTCCACTTT,TRBJ1-6,NA,TRBD1,TRBV28
CASSLLAGSSYNEQFF,TGTGCCAGCAGTTTATTAGCGGGTAGCTCCTACAATGAGCAGTTCTTC,TRBJ2-1,NA,TRBD2,TRBV27
CASKENRAANYGYTF,TGTGCCAGCAAAGAAAACAGGGCCGCTAACTATGGCTACACCTTC,TRBJ1-2,NA,NA,TRBV2
CASSPPGTGGRYGYTF,TGTGCCAGCAGCCCACCGGGGACAGGGGGTAGATATGGCTACACCTTC,TRBJ1-2,NA,TRBD1,TRBV7-2
CASSLTGTRGETQYF,TGTGCCAGCAGTTTGACCGGGACTAGGGGGGAGACCCAGTACTTC,TRBJ2-5,NA,TRBD2,TRBV27
CASSLEGSEAFF,TGTGCCAGCAGCCTCGAGGGCTCTGAAGCTTTCTTT,TRBJ1-1,NA,NA,TRBV6-5
CASSQGSTGRPNEKLFF,TGTGCCAGCAGCCAAGGGTCAACAGGGCGGCCTAATGAAAAACTGTTTTTT,TRBJ1-4,NA,NA,TRBV4-2
CASSFLRLANTGELFF,TGTGCCAGCAGTTTCTTGAGACTAGCGAACACCGGGGAGCTGTTTTTT,TRBJ2-2,NA,NA,TRBV28
CASSRTGGAYEQYF,TGTGCCAGCAGCCGGACCGGGGGGGCTTACGAGCAGTACTTC,TRBJ2-7,NA,TRBD2,TRBV13
CASSHPDRVHQPQHF,TGTGCCAGCTCGCATCCGGACAGGGTTCATCAGCCCCAGCATTTT,TRBJ1-5,NA,TRBD1,TRBV18
CASSRGMVVSYNEQFF,TGTGCCAGCAGCCGGGGGATGGTAGTGAGTTACAATGAGCAGTTCTTC,TRBJ2-1,NA,NA,TRBV7-2
CASSSRGRGEKLFF,TGCGCCAGCAGCTCTCGAGGGAGGGGTGAAAAACTGTTTTTT,TRBJ1-4,NA,NA,TRBV5-1
CASSSLAGGPDTQYF,TGTGCCAGCAGCTCCCTAGCGGGAGGGCCAGATACGCAGTATTTT,TRBJ2-3,NA,TRBD2,TRBV5-6
CASSVDHGMAGGGLQETQYF,TGTGCCAGCAGCGTAGATCACGGGATGGCGGGGGGCGGACTACAAGAGACCCAGTACTTC,TRBJ2-5,NA,TRBD2,TRBV9
CASSSTLQVSGYGYTF,TGTGCCAGCAGCTCCACGCTTCAGGTCTCCGGCTATGGCTACACCTTC,TRBJ1-2,NA,NA,TRBV5-4
CASSPLSGGYFNEKLFF,TGTGCCAGCAGCCCCCTATCCGGGGGGTATTTTAATGAAAAACTGTTTTTT,TRBJ1-4,NA,NA,TRBV4-2
CASSLVRGGNTDTQYF,TGCGCCAGCAGCTTGGTCCGGGGGGGAAACACAGATACGCAGTATTTT,TRBJ2-3,NA,TRBD2,TRBV5-1